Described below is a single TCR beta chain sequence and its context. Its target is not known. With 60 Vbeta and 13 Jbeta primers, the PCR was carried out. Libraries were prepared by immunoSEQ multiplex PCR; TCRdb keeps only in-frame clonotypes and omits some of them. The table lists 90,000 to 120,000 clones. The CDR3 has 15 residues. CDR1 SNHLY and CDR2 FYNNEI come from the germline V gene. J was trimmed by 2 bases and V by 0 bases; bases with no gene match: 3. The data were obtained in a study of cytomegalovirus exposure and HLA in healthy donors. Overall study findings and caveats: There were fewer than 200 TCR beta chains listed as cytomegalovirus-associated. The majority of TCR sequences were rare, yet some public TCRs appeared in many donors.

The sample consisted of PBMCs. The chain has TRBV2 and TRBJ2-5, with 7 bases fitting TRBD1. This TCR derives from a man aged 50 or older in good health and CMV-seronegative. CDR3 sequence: CASSEATGIQETQYF. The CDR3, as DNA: TGTGCCAGCAGTGAAGCGACAGGGATTCAAGAGACCCAGTACTTC.